This T cell receptor (beta chain) was retrieved from a study of cytomegalovirus exposure and HLA in healthy donors (TCRdb year 2017). In terms of the full investigation: An earlier analysis of several hundred of the donors reported 276 Gb of sequence data and roughly 120 million unique TCR beta sequences obtained from 150 million to 200 million T cells. An early release that covered roughly 600 HLA-typed donors contained approximately 300 gigabases of sequencing data and tens of millions of unique TCR sequences. The genetic ancestry cluster associated with self-reported Caucasian donors included 70% to 85% of the roughly 400 genotyped donors. The study was designed to test whether signatures of past pathogen exposure could be identified by cataloging public T cell receptors. The T cell repertoires of under 700 subjects were profiled by immunosequencing and related to cytomegalovirus serostatus. Besides the first cohort of around 670 subjects, a separate validation cohort made up of roughly 130 different subjects was used. To predict cytomegalovirus infection status, the study brought together high-throughput TCR immunosequencing, statistical association of individual TCRs with disease status, and machine learning. To study patterns of TCR occurrence, a later analysis re-analyzed previously published TCR beta repertoires from 650 to 750 donors and added high-resolution HLA genotyping. Rather than drawing on any new phenotypic data, the later analysis identified candidate immune exposures from TCR beta sequences and the way those sequences occurred across donors. An earlier analysis of around 540 of the donors applied high-throughput TCR beta sequencing to assess whether each TCR beta V gene segment acted as functional or pseudogenic. Alongside the repertoire data, information on donor age, sex, ethnicity and CMV serostatus was compiled. In a later genetic analysis, genome-wide SNP genotypes for about three fifths of the roughly 670 donors were used, and that subset was treated as a discovery cohort. All discovery cohort repertoires had been generated on a single sequencing platform. Both class I and class II loci were covered by HLA typing, at four-digit resolution. The number of typed donors differed by locus: roughly 620-630 for A, B, C, DRB1 and DQB1; 500 to 550 for DQA1; roughly 600 for DPA1; and about 450 for DPB1. Four to six DR-DQ haplotypes were handled as single units for association and clustering because linkage in the cohort was strong. Among almost 400 genotyped donors of the cohort, an average of approximately 250,000 unique TCR beta nucleotide sequences were sequenced per donor, about a sixth of them non-productive. Findings and caveats that apply to the study as a whole: In a later analysis, most CMV-associated TCR beta chains were found to appear HLA-restricted, with HLA associations seemingly driven largely by CMV exposure. This cohort had only TCR beta chains sequenced, and the lack of alpha or paired-chain data limited which features could be detected. Specific HLA alleles were associated with over 15,000 TCR beta sequences at a false discovery rate of 0.05 in a later analysis. The 87-base-pair reads could not distinguish some IMGT-functional V segments, including TRBV6-2 and TRBV6-3, so those segments were excluded. Because counts were too low, about 15 rarely observed V segments, including chromosome 9 orphons, were left out of the earlier analysis of a few hundred of the donors. It was suggested by the authors that the approach could potentially be generalized to other disease states and immunological phenotypes. Because HLA typing was missing for some donors at each locus, association tests included only the typed subset. In both the original and validation cohorts, the classifier was reported to diagnose cytomegalovirus status with high specificity and sensitivity. While some public TCRs were present in many individuals, most TCR sequences turned up only very rarely across donors. In a later analysis, the rate of TCR association differed among HLA loci, with DRB1 alleles having the most associated TCRs and HLA-C alleles having the fewest. Compared with equally common non-associated chains, HLA-associated TCR beta chains in a later analysis were more clonally expanded and had lower generation probabilities. The presence/absence analyses assumed that sequencing depth was roughly uniform across donors, and that assumption may not be true. An earlier analysis of some 590 of the donors showed that most TCR beta V segments appeared in productive rearrangements either about 90% or about 30% of the time, which broadly matched IMGT annotations. A later genetic analysis associated a missense DCLRE1C variant with V-gene and J-gene trimming of TCR beta chains, and an independent cohort replicated the association. When HLA alleles, especially DR and DQ, strongly co-occurred, TCR associations were difficult to assign to individual alleles. Linkage disequilibrium might explain the correlated functional status among segregating V segments, but an unknown experimental factor could not be ruled out. A later genetic analysis reported fewer N-insertions in productive TCRs among donors in an Asian-associated ancestry cluster than the approximately 700-donor mean. A further reported finding was that TCR beta sequences accurately predicted the HLA-A and HLA-B alleles for most subjects in the first cohort. CMV serostatus was the only immune exposure information available for the cohort. A few of the identified cytomegalovirus-associated TCR beta chains were confirmed in vitro to be specific for cytomegalovirus antigens. The study listed 150 to 200 TCR beta chains as associated with cytomegalovirus. A group of highly shared sequence variants was considered likely to be a technical artifact of the sequencing pipeline. In a later analysis, several top co-occurrence clusters were reported to appear linked to parvovirus B19, influenza, CMV and Epstein-Barr virus.

The CDR1 and CDR2 encoded by the germline V gene (reference sequence) are MNHEY and SMNVEV. Trimming leaves V shorter by 7 bases and J shorter by 0 bases, with the junction holding 5 bases beyond the gene matches. The CDR3 runs 16 residues from the cysteine to the phenylalanine. Just the 48-base CDR3 DNA is kept, in frame starting at base 1. Library preparation was by the immunoSEQ multiplex PCR assay. For the multiplex PCR, a mixture combining 60 forward primers for TCR Vbeta segments and 13 reverse primers for TCR Jbeta segments was used. Amplification of the CDR3 region of rearranged TCR beta genes was performed with a multiplex PCR assay on genomic DNA. The Illumina HiSeq System was used to sequence the amplified TCR beta libraries as 87-base-pair reads. Concerning the study's data processing: A later analysis tallied tens of millions of unique TCR beta chains across the 600 to 700 repertoires, and approximately 12 million of those chains were shared by two or more donors. To remove PCR and sequencing errors, raw reads were error-corrected and collapsed into unique sequences using a nearest-neighbor algorithm that merged closely related sequences. V, D and J gene segments were assigned by aligning CDR3 sequences to IMGT reference sequences. Each retained sequence needed at least a six-nucleotide match to both a V gene segment and a J gene segment. A rearrangement was called productive if the CDR3 had no stop codons and remained in frame with V and J, and every other rearrangement was called non-productive. CDR3 was defined according to IMGT convention as the region running from the second conserved V-encoded cysteine to the conserved J-encoded phenylalanine. The earlier analysis of some 600 of the donors excluded sequences that lacked an unambiguous match to a single V gene segment. An earlier analysis of 500 to 600 of the donors classified V segments as functional when productive rearrangements were above 56.7% and as segregating when the standard deviation between donors was above 5%. To diagnose cytomegalovirus status from the catalog of TCR beta chain sequences, a statistical classification framework was built. In a later analysis, TCR nucleotide sequences were compared against IMGT/GENE-DB human TR gene sequences so that V and J genes could be assigned. In a later analysis, CDR3 sequences and most-parsimonious VDJ recombination scenarios were assigned using the TCRdist pipeline. In a later analysis, each TCR beta chain was defined by its CDR3 amino acid sequence together with its V-gene family, and reads without a unique V-gene family were excluded. As a way to deal with suspected cross-contamination and a sequencing artifact, a later analysis dropped roughly 600 nucleotide sequences that were highly shared and had low generation probability. In a later analysis, a clonal expansion index for each public chain was calculated from normalized within-repertoire ranks of inferred template counts. Generation probabilities in a later analysis came from a VDJ recombination model fitted to out-of-frame rearrangements, and those results were checked against IGoR. In a later analysis, hypergeometric tests were used to score TCR-TCR, TCR-HLA and TCR-CMV co-occurrence, with a repertoire-size bias correction applied to TCR pairs. False discovery rates were estimated in a later analysis by permuting HLA or CMV assignments 20 times. In a later analysis, co-occurring TCRs were grouped using DBSCAN, and TCRdist sequence similarity was added for clustering within HLA-allele-positive subsets. Repertoires with fewer than 30,000 or more than 120,000 public chains were left out of co-occurrence clustering, as were about five repertoires with anomalous nucleotide sharing. Entries here come from immuneACCESS through TCRdb and include only in-frame sequences with V and J called. Some clones fail to appear in such tables; in the studies checked, an unresolved V gene covers under half of the shortfall, and the cause of the remainder is unknown. D and trimming were read from the DNA, whereas the V and J calls and clone size are those reported in that table. Across this sample there are about 170,000 clones, with over 70% seen only once. In total, the top ten clones hold about 2.9% of the sample.

A word on this clone: No cognate antigen has been identified for it. It has no much larger one-base neighbor in the sample; base qualities were not kept.

The cohort consisted of 600 to 750 healthy bone marrow donors. Cohort members were all nominally healthy when sampled, although unrecorded immune exposures were likely present. The donor tested CMV seropositive and was one of the 289 seropositive cohort members. A peripheral blood sample was provided by each donor, and peripheral blood mononuclear cells were used for TCR beta sequencing. The Qiagen DNeasy Blood Extraction Kit was used to extract genomic DNA from the blood cell samples. Specimen: PBMCs. The rearrangement combines TRBV27 with TRBJ2-6; 8 central bases correspond to TRBD1. This TCR was sampled from a woman aged 45-60 years in good health and CMV-seropositive. The sequenced DNA: TGTGCCAGCACCCCCCAGGGGGCCTCTGGGGCCAACGTCCTGACTTTC. Translated, it reads CASTPQGASGANVLTF.